Following are 21 T cell receptor beta chains from one sample sequenced in a study of CD8+ T cells in alopecia areata. cDNA reverse transcribed from extracted RNA served as the sequencing template. This table comes from immunoSEQ multiplex PCR, and its TCRdb copy is limited to in-frame clones, with some not included. The table records about 200,000 clones, more than 55% of them present only once. Sequencing was performed on CD8+ T cells sorted from blood. All receptors derive from a human donor in good health.

V usage is TRBV25-1 and J usage is TRBJ2-7; D possibly matches TRBD1 or TRBD2 (5 bases each). Trimming took 1 base from V and 3 from J, leaving 10 bases between them. The CDR3 totals 14 residues. CDR1 and CDR2 (germline): MGHDK, SYGVNS. The CDR3 loop reads CASSEWGTYYEQYF. CDR3 in DNA: TGTGCCAGCAGTGAATGGGGGACCTACTACGAGCAGTACTTC.

The CDR3 nucleotides read TGTGCCAGCAGTTACGGTGAGGAGTACGAGCAGTACTTC. Translated, it gives CASSYGEEYEQYF. The V gene is TRBV6-6, the J gene TRBJ2-7, with D unclear. From germline, CDR1 is MNHNY and CDR2 SVGAGI (reference sequence). CDR3 length equals 13 residues. Trimming left V 2 bases short and J 4 bases short, with 9 bases between.

This chain joins TRBV6-5 and TRBJ2-5; possible D gene TRBD1, 7 bases. Germline V gene lookup returns CDR1 MNHEY and CDR2 SVGAGI. This CDR3 region has 15 residues. The germline V and J ends were trimmed by 0 bases and 4 bases, with 12 bases remaining between them. CDR3 DNA sequence: TGTGCCAGCAGTTACTCGGAGGGGGCTGGAGAGACCCAGTACTTC. Protein sequence: CASSYSEGAGETQYF.

The CDR3 nucleotides are TGTGCCAGCAGTGATTCAGGGAATTATCAGCCCCAGCATTTT. It codes for CASSDSGNYQPQHF. The chain links TRBV25-1 to TRBJ1-5; TRBD1 might be the D (5 bases). This CDR3 spans 14 amino acids. Germline loops: CDR1 MGHDK, CDR2 SYGVNS. The V end lost 3 bases, the J end lost 5 bases, and 11 bases lay between the germline ends.

The rearrangement links TRBV9 to TRBJ1-2; tentatively, D is TRBD1 (6 bases). The CDR3 sequence is 14 residues long. Deletions cut 1 base from V and 8 bases from J, with 15 bases between. CDR1 SGDLS and CDR2 YYNGEE come from the germline V gene. Here the CDR3 reads CASSVQGHGAGYTF. Written as DNA, the CDR3 is TGTGCCAGCAGCGTACAGGGGCATGGCGCCGGCTACACCTTC.

The rearrangement links TRBV4-2 to TRBJ2-3; TRBD1 matches at 9 bases. Per the germline V gene, CDR1 is LGHNA and CDR2 is YNFKEQ. J gave up 6 bases and V 4 bases, and 8 bases lay outside the gene matches. This CDR3 is built from 15 residues. The DNA of the CDR3 is TGTGCCAGCAGCCGGGACAGGGCGACTGGGGATACGCAGTATTTT. Its protein is CASSRDRATGDTQYF.

CDR3 residues: CASSSPSGGTYEQYF. The CDR3 coding sequence is TGCGCCAGCAGCTCTCCATCAGGAGGTACCTACGAGCAGTACTTC. The V gene is TRBV4-1, the J gene TRBJ2-7; D may be TRBD2 (5 bases). The CDR3 has 15 residues. V lost 5 bases and J lost 2, with 16 bases in between. Germline lookup yields CDR1 MGHRA and CDR2 YSYEKL.

A few counts support this clone. V and J are TRBV29-1 and TRBJ2-1; 8 nucleotides align to TRBD1. The CDR3 totals 14 residues. After removal of 1 base from V and 7 bases from J, the junction contained 6 bases not matched to a gene. CDR1 and CDR2 from the germline V gene are SQVTM and ANQGSEA. The CDR3: CSVEGYRGFNEQFF. The DNA of the CDR3 is TGCAGCGTTGAAGGGTACAGGGGGTTTAATGAGCAGTTCTTC.

The rearrangement joins TRBV7-9 to TRBJ2-5; TRBD2 might be the D (5 bases). The CDR3 covers 17 residues. Germline CDR1 reads SEHNR; CDR2 reads FQNEAQ (reference sequence). The ends were cut back, 7 bases at V and 0 bases at J, with 21 bases in the middle. CDR3 DNA sequence: TGTGCCAGCACCTCCCTCCTCGAAGGACTCCACCAAGAGACCCAGTACTTC. Translation: CASTSLLEGLHQETQYF.

This clone has only a few counts. The V and J genes are TRBV19 and TRBJ1-1, with D unresolved. Trimming removed 5 bases at V and 0 bases at J, with 1 base between. The CDR3 is made up of 11 amino acids. From germline, CDR1 is LNHDA and CDR2 SQIVND (reference sequence). CDR3: CASSVNTEAFF. In nucleotides, the CDR3 is TGTGCCAGTAGTGTGAACACTGAAGCTTTCTTT. Drawing the rest from reference TRBV19 and TRBJ1-1, the complete variable domain is DGGITQSPKYLFRKEGQNVTLSCEQNLNHDAMYWYRQDPGQGLRLIYYSQIVNDFQKGDIAEGYSVSREKKESFPLTVTSAQKNPTAFYLCASSVNTEAFFGQGTRLTVV.

This chain connects TRBV5-6 to TRBJ2-7; D is possibly TRBD1 (5 bases). Trimming cost V 3 bases and J 5 bases, with 12 bases left between them. From germline, CDR1 is SGHDT and CDR2 YYEEEE. The CDR3 contains 13 residues. For the CDR3, the DNA is TGTGCCAGCAGCTCAGGGATAGGGAACGAGCAGTACTTC. Translated: CASSSGIGNEQYF.

The CDR3 sequence: CASSLGERGISYEQYF. As DNA, the CDR3 is TGTGCCAGCAGCTTGGGCGAGCGGGGGATCTCCTACGAGCAGTACTTC. This chain connects TRBV5-6 to TRBJ2-7, with 8 bases fitting TRBD2. The trim removed 0 bases at V and 0 bases at J, leaving 5 bases unmatched. Germline CDR1 and CDR2: SGHDT and YYEEEE. This CDR3 comprises 16 residues.

The V gene is TRBV9, the J gene TRBJ1-1; D ambiguous. The CDR3 sequence is 12 residues long. The V gene lost 4 bases and the J gene lost 7 bases, with 11 bases spanning the gap. CDR1 is SGDLS and CDR2 is YYNGEE in the germline V gene. CDR3 in amino acids: CASSPGGVEAFF. The CDR3 DNA follows: TGTGCCAGCAGCCCCGGTGGGGTTGAAGCTTTCTTT.

J is TRBJ1-4 and V is TRBV12-5; perhaps TRBD1 as D (6 bases). Germline V gene sequence: CDR1 LGHNT, CDR2 FRNRAP. The germline V and J ends were trimmed by 1 base and 7 bases, with 10 bases remaining between them. The CDR3 runs to 14 residues. CDR3 bases: TGTGCTAGTGGTTTGGGGGGGCTGGGTGAAAAACTGTTTTTT. Its protein product is CASGLGGLGEKLFF. The full variable domain, completed using reference TRBV12-5 and TRBJ1-4, is DARVTQTPRHKVTEMGQEVTMRCQPILGHNTVFWYRQTMMQGLELLAYFRNRAPLDDSGMPKDRFSAEMPDATLATLKIQPSEPRDSAVYFCASGLGGLGEKLFFGSGTQLSVL.

As DNA, the CDR3 is TGTGCCAGCAGCCCAGGGCGGGGCCAGGGAAGCTCCTACGAGCAGTACTTC. As protein: CASSPGRGQGSSYEQYF. V is TRBV11-2 and J is TRBJ2-7, with D perhaps matching TRBD2 (6 bases). The V gene lost 5 bases and the J gene lost 0 bases, with 20 bases spanning the gap. The CDR3 is 17 amino acids. CDR1 is SGHAT, CDR2 FQNNGV, per germline.

This clone was counted between two and nine times. V gene TRBV29-1 combines with J gene TRBJ1-1; D might be TRBD1 (6 bases). The germline V gene has CDR1 SQVTM and CDR2 ANQGSEA. The CDR3 runs to 13 residues. V was trimmed by 5 bases and J by 1 base, leaving 11 bases between them. In DNA form, the CDR3 reads TGCAGCGTTTACAGGGTGGAGAACACTGAAGCTTTCTTT. Residues: CSVYRVENTEAFF.

This chain uses TRBV4-1 with TRBJ1-1; D is uncertain. V dropped 3 bases and J dropped 1 base, with 9 bases sitting between them. The germline V gene encodes CDR1 MGHRA and CDR2 YSYEKL. The CDR3 has 14 residues. CDR3 loop: CASSHGPANTEAFF. The CDR3 DNA follows: TGCGCCAGCAGCCACGGACCGGCGAACACTGAAGCTTTCTTT.

The rearrangement joins TRBV2 to TRBJ1-6; D possibly corresponds to TRBD1 (6 bases). Trimming left V 0 bases short and J 9 bases short, with 15 bases between. The CDR3 runs 16 residues. The germline CDR1 and CDR2 sequences are SNHLY and FYNNEI. CDR3 amino acids: CASSEAPGGGRSPLHF. Written as DNA, the CDR3 is TGTGCCAGCAGTGAAGCGCCTGGGGGGGGGCGTTCACCCCTCCACTTT. The complete variable domain, with remaining parts taken from reference TRBV2 and TRBJ1-6, reads EPEVTQTPSHQVTQMGQEVILRCVPISNHLYFYWYRQILGQKVEFLVSFYNNEISEKSEIFDDQFSVERPDGSNFTLKIRSTKLEDSAMYFCASSEAPGGGRSPLHFGNGTRLTVT.

The chain is built from TRBV7-9 and TRBJ1-6; D is uncertain. The germline V gene encodes CDR1 SEHNR and CDR2 FQNEAQ (reference sequence). The V end lost 5 bases, the J end lost 0 bases, and 8 bases lay between the germline ends. The CDR3 sequence is 15 residues long. The CDR3 DNA reads TGTGCCAGCAGCCGAGGCAGCTCCTATAATTCACCCCTCCACTTT. This gives the protein CASSRGSSYNSPLHF.

CDR3 DNA sequence: TGTGCCTGGAGTTTAGGGACAGGGGATCAGCCCCAGCATTTT. The encoded protein is CAWSLGTGDQPQHF. V is TRBV30 and J is TRBJ1-5, with TRBD1 identical over 10 bases. Germline V gene sequence: CDR1 GTSNPN, CDR2 SVGIG (reference sequence). This CDR3 is 14 amino acids long. Losses at the gene ends were 2 bases for V and 5 bases for J; bases not matched to a gene: 3.

The gene calls are TRBV30 and TRBJ1-1; D may be TRBD1 (6 bases). Germline V CDR1 and CDR2: GTSNPN, SVGIG (reference sequence). The CDR3 contains 12 residues. The V end lost 4 bases, the J end lost 4 bases, and 10 bases lay between the germline ends. The CDR3 nucleotides read TGTGCCTGGAACTCAGGGGTCACTGAAGCTTTCTTT. It translates to CAWNSGVTEAFF.